Listed here are 9 T cell receptor beta chains from one sample, sequenced in a study of shared clonotypes between healthy human individuals. Only in-frame clones appear in the TCRdb table, and some are missing; sequencing was by immunoSEQ multiplex PCR. The profile covers 190,000 or so clones, with approximately 61% appearing a single time and over 9.5% taken by the ten largest. Sequenced sample: memory CD4+ T cells sorted from blood. The subset was: CD45RA-negative fraction. The receptors shown here come from a young man in good health.

This chain connects TRBV7-8 to TRBJ1-5, with D possibly TRBD1 on 5 matching bases. The V end was cut by 6 bases, the J end by 7 bases, with 16 bases between. CDR3 length equals 14 residues. Germline-derived CDR1 and CDR2 are SGHVS and FQNEAQ. CDR3 region: CASSLSRDLQPQHF. CDR3 DNA sequence: TGTGCCAGCAGTCTCAGCAGGGATTTACAGCCCCAGCATTTT.

The V and J genes are TRBV18 and TRBJ2-3; no clear D. This CDR3 spans 11 amino acids. Trimming took off 8 bases at V and 0 bases at J, with 3 bases between the two ends. CDR1 and CDR2 from the germline V gene are KGHSH and LQKENI. The CDR3 DNA is TGTGCCAGCACTAGCACAGATACGCAGTATTTT. Its protein is CASTSTDTQYF.

This clone appeared many times. This rearrangement joins TRBV14 to TRBJ2-7, with 7 bases fitting TRBD1. V shed 4 bases, J shed 6 bases, and the junction held 12 bases outside the gene matches. The germline V gene encodes CDR1 SGHDN and CDR2 FVKESK. The CDR3 runs to 15 residues. Here the CDR3 reads CASSRQGTTRAEQYF. CDR3 sequence (DNA): TGTGCCAGCAGCCGACAGGGTACTACCAGGGCCGAGCAGTACTTC. Complete variable domain (other parts from reference TRBV14 and TRBJ2-7): EAGVTQFPSHSVIEKGQTVTLRCDPISGHDNLYWYRRVMGKEIKFLLHFVKESKQDESGMPNNRFLAERTGGTYSTLKVQPAELEDSGVYFCASSRQGTTRAEQYFGPGTRLTVT.

The genes are TRBV18 and TRBJ2-1; D possibly corresponds to TRBD1 (5 bases). Germline CDR1 and CDR2: KGHSH and LQKENI. The germline V and J ends were trimmed by 4 bases and 0 bases, with 7 bases remaining between them. CDR3 length: 14 residues. The CDR3 DNA follows: TGTGCCAGCTCACAGGACAACTCCTACAATGAGCAGTTCTTC. Amino acid sequence: CASSQDNSYNEQFF.

There are a few counts of this clone. The V call is TRBV9, the J call TRBJ2-5; no reliable D call. Trimming removed 4 bases from V and 3 bases from J, with 10 bases in between. CDR3 size: 13 residues. Germline V lookup: CDR1 SGDLS, CDR2 YYNGEE. CDR3 protein: CASSTRAKETQYF. As DNA, the CDR3 is TGTGCCAGCAGCACCCGCGCTAAAGAGACCCAGTACTTC.

This clone was seen only a few times. The chain links TRBV9 to TRBJ2-1; TRBD1 matches at 9 bases. The CDR3 sequence is 16 residues long. Germline V CDR1 and CDR2: SGDLS, YYNGEE. V gave up 4 bases and J gave up 1 base; unmatched junction bases: 6. The CDR3 sequence: CASSPRTGVSYNEQFF. In DNA, the CDR3 is TGTGCCAGCAGCCCAAGGACAGGGGTGTCCTACAATGAGCAGTTCTTC.

The J gene is TRBJ2-1, the V gene TRBV11-2; D is perhaps TRBD1 or TRBD2 (5 bases each). Germline CDR1 SGHAT, CDR2 FQNNGV. CDR3 length: 12 residues. V lost 3 bases, J lost 8 bases, and 8 bases lay in between. CDR3 DNA sequence: TGTGCCAGCAGCTTGCAGGGACATGAGCAGTTCTTC. Translation gives CASSLQGHEQFF.

This clone occurred a few times. The chain has TRBV7-2 and TRBJ2-2, with a possible D match to TRBD2 (6 bases). V was shortened by 5 bases and J by 5 bases, with 21 bases between the two germline ends. The CDR3 totals 17 residues. Germline lookup yields CDR1 SGHTA and CDR2 FQGNSA. The CDR3 here is CASSPRVGRGETGELFF. The CDR3 DNA sequence: TGTGCCAGCAGCCCCCGAGTGGGGCGGGGAGAAACCGGGGAGCTGTTTTTT.

This clone showed up just a few times. This chain links TRBV12-5 with TRBJ2-1; TRBD1 is a possible D gene (5 bases). The CDR3 loop spans 13 amino acids. V was shortened by 5 bases and J by 7 bases, with 12 bases between the two germline ends. Looked up from germline, CDR1 is LGHNT and CDR2 is FRNRAP. CDR3 loop: CASGPSAGNEQFF. The CDR3 coding sequence is TGTGCTAGTGGTCCATCGGCAGGGAATGAGCAGTTCTTC.